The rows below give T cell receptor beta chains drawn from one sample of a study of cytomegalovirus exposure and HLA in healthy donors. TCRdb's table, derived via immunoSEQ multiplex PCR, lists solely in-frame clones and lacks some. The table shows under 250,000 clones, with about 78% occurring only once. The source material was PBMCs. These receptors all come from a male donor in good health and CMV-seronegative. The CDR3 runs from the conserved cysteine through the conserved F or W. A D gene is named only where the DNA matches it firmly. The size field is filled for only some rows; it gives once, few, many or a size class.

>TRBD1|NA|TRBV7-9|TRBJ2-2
CASSWDSNTGELFF
TGTGCCAGCAGCTGGGACAGCAACACCGGGGAGCTGTTTTTT
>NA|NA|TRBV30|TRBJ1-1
CAWKQGPNTEAFF
TGTGCCTGGAAGCAGGGGCCGAACACTGAAGCTTTCTTT
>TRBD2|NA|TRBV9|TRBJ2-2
CASSVGREGHTGELFF
TGTGCCAGCAGCGTAGGCCGGGAGGGCCACACCGGGGAGCTGTTTTTT
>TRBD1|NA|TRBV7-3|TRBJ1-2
CASGQEPRGYTF
TGTGCCAGCGGACAGGAGCCCCGCGGCTACACCTTC
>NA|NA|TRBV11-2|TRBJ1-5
CASSPGQIYSNQPQHF
TGTGCCAGCAGCCCCGGACAGATCTATAGCAATCAGCCCCAGCATTTT
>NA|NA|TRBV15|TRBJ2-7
CATRKTGSYYKQYF
TGTGCCACCAGGAAAACAGGGTCCTACTACAAGCAGTACTTC
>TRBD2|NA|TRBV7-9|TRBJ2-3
CASRGDLSAIVDTQYF
TGTGCCAGTCGGGGGGACTTATCGGCAATAGTAGATACGCAGTATTTT
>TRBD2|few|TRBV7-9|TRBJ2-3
CSSSLGLAGITDTQYF
TGTTCCAGCAGCTTAGGTCTAGCGGGCATAACAGATACGCAGTATTTT
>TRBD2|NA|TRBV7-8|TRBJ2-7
CASSSSPGLADLDEQYF
TGTGCCAGCAGCTCATCACCGGGACTAGCGGATCTCGACGAGCAGTACTTC
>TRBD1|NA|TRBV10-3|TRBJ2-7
CAISYRGAGHEQYF
TGTGCCATCAGCTACAGGGGTGCGGGCCACGAGCAGTACTTC
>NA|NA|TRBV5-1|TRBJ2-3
CASSLWAGTDTQYF
TGCGCCAGCAGCTTGTGGGCAGGCACAGATACGCAGTATTTT
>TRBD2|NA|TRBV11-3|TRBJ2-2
CASSFRLAGNTGELFF
TGTGCCAGCAGCTTTCGACTAGCGGGGAACACCGGGGAGCTGTTTTTT
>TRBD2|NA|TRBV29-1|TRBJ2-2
CSVGVAGGNTGELFF
TGCAGCGTTGGCGTAGCGGGGGGTAACACTGGGGAGCTGTTTTTT
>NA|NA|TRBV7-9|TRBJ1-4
CASSPSRGTNEKLFF
TGTGCCAGCAGCCCGTCGAGGGGGACTAATGAAAAACTGTTTTTT
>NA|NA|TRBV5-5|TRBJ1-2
CASTVTALYGYTF
TGTGCCAGCACCGTCACAGCCCTCTATGGCTACACCTTC
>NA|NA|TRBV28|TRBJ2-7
CASSFRGQSSYEQYF
TGTGCCAGCAGTTTCCGAGGGCAGTCGTCCTACGAGCAGTACTTC
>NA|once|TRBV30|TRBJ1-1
CAWIRRGRFTEAFF
TGTGCCTGGATTCGGCGGGGGCGGTTCACTGAAGCTTTCTTT
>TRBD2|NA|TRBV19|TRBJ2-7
CASSAFLAGTYEQYF
TGTGCCAGTAGTGCATTTCTAGCGGGCACCTACGAGCAGTACTTC
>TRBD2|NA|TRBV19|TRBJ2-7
CASSKLAGYEQYF
TGTGCCAGTAGTAAGCTAGCGGGCTACGAGCAGTACTTC
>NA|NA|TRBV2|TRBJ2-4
CASSVWGEGNIQYF
TGTGCCAGCAGTGTGTGGGGGGAAGGAAACATTCAGTACTTC
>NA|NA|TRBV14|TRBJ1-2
CASSQEQNRNYGYTF
TGTGCCAGCAGCCAAGAACAGAACCGTAACTATGGCTACACCTTC
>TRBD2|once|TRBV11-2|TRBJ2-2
CASSSWGGTGELFF
TGTGCCAGCAGCTCCTGGGGGGGGACCGGGGAGCTGTTTTTT
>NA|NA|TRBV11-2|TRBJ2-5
CASSFSRGETQYF
TGTGCCAGCAGCTTTTCAAGGGGGGAGACCCAGTACTTC
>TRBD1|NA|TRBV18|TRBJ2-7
CASSPRTGAEQYF
TGTGCCAGCTCACCAAGGACAGGGGCCGAGCAGTACTTC
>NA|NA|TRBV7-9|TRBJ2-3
CASMARSTDTQYF
TGTGCCAGCATGGCGAGGAGCACAGATACGCAGTATTTT
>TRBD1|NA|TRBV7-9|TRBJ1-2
CASSVNRGHGYTF
TGTGCCAGCAGCGTCAACAGGGGTCATGGCTACACCTTC
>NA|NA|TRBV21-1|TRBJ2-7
CASSFKGLAGDEQYF
TGTGCCAGCAGCTTCAAGGGACTAGCGGGAGACGAGCAGTACTTC
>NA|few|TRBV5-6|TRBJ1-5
CASSYSNQPQHF
TGTGCCAGCAGTTATTCTAATCAGCCCCAGCATTTT
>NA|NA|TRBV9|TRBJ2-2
CASRSWPGDTGELFF
TGTGCCAGCAGGTCGTGGCCAGGGGACACCGGGGAGCTGTTTTTT
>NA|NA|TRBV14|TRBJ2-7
CASSQYLTISTYEQYF
TGTGCCAGCAGCCAATATCTGACTATCTCTACCTACGAGCAGTACTTC
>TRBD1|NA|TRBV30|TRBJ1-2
CAWLPGGLGYTF
TGTGCCTGGTTACCAGGGGGTCTTGGCTACACCTTC
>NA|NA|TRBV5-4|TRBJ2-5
CASSLALRGARETQYF
TGTGCCAGCAGCTTGGCTTTACGGGGGGCGAGAGAGACCCAGTACTTC